Listed below are T cell receptor beta chains from one sample, sequenced in a study of early T cells in non-severe SARS-CoV-2 infection. Via MiXCR, TCRdb re-called the 5' RACE reads, giving one row per CDR3 protein. Here the sample spans tens of thousands of distinct CDR3 sequences, approximately 15% being singletons. The source was whole blood, collected at baseline. These receptors originate from an adult who was a healthcare worker with PCR-confirmed SARS-CoV-2 infection or an uninfected control (not recorded which). The CDR3 runs from the conserved cysteine through the conserved F or W. D genes are given only for firm matches. Size tells how often a clone was seen (once, few, many) or the class of an expanded clone, and some rows leave it out.

D gene	V gene	clone size	J gene	CDR3 protein	CDR3 DNA
NA	TRBV15	many	TRBJ1-1	CATDSTEAFF	TGTGCCACCGACAGCACTGAAGCTTTCTTT
NA	TRBV11-2	few	TRBJ2-1	CASSLRREITYNEQFF	TGTGCCAGCAGCTTACGACGGGAGATAACCTACAATGAGCAGTTCTTC
TRBD2	TRBV20-1	few	TRBJ2-1	CSALTSGRNEQFF	TGCAGTGCTCTGACTAGCGGGAGAAATGAGCAGTTCTTC
TRBD2	TRBV19	few	TRBJ2-3	CASSTLAGVTDTQYF	TGTGCCAGTAGTACCCTAGCGGGAGTTACAGATACGCAGTATTTT
TRBD2	TRBV5-4	NA	TRBJ2-7	CARSVGTSGQAYEQYF	TGTGCCCGCAGCGTGGGGACTAGCGGGCAGGCCTACGAGCAGTACTTC
NA	TRBV28	many	TRBJ1-2	CASSFTGNYGYTF	TGTGCCAGCAGTTTTACTGGGAACTATGGCTACACCTTC
TRBD2	TRBV5-1	few	TRBJ2-3	CASSWGSGSWGTDTQYF	TGCGCCAGCAGCTGGGGAAGCGGGAGCTGGGGCACAGATACGCAGTATTTT
NA	TRBV3-1	NA	TRBJ2-7	CASNYGHSYEQYF	TGTGCCAGCAATTATGGACACTCCTACGAGCAGTACTTC
TRBD1	TRBV12-3/TRBV12-4	few	TRBJ2-7	CASSPQGYEQYF	TGTGCCAGCAGCCCACAGGGGTACGAGCAGTACTTC
NA	TRBV5-1	NA	TRBJ1-2	CASSLLGGYGYTF	TGCGCCAGCAGCTTGCTAGGGGGCTATGGCTACACCTTC
NA	TRBV5-4	few	TRBJ2-1	CASGLAGSARFF	TGTGCCAGCGGCCTAGCTGGCTCCGCACGGTTCTTC
NA	TRBV2	few	TRBJ1-1	CATPRGEKNTEAFF	TGTGCCACCCCCCGGGGGGAAAAAAACACTGAAGCTTTCTTT
NA	TRBV6-5	NA	TRBJ2-7	CASSYSLDRPSSYEQYF	TGTGCCAGCAGTTACTCGCTGGACCGACCGAGCTCCTACGAGCAGTACTTC
NA	TRBV19	NA	TRBJ1-4	CASSVPGVYEKLFF	TGTGCCAGTAGTGTTCCAGGGGTTTATGAAAAACTGTTTTTT
TRBD1	TRBV5-1	few	TRBJ2-6	CASSLAFRQGLPSGANVLTF	TGCGCCAGCAGCTTGGCCTTCAGACAGGGGCTTCCCTCTGGGGCCAACGTCCTGACTTTC
NA	TRBV3-1	NA	TRBJ2-2	CASSLTGGTGELFF	TGTGCCAGCAGCCTCACCGGGGGTACCGGGGAGCTGTTTTTT
TRBD1	TRBV29-1	many	TRBJ2-1	CSGDSGADEQFF	TGCAGCGGGGACAGTGGGGCCGATGAGCAGTTCTTC
TRBD1	TRBV12-3/TRBV12-4	few	TRBJ2-1	CASSFGTGVFF	TGTGCCAGCAGTTTCGGGACAGGGGTTTTCTTC
NA	TRBV4-1	once	TRBJ1-4	CASSQDSTGSNEKLFF	TGCGCCAGCAGCCAAGATAGTACAGGGTCTAATGAAAAACTGTTTTTT
NA	TRBV27	few	TRBJ1-2	CASSLGGGPVYGYTF	TGTGCCAGCAGTTTGGGGGGGGGCCCGGTATATGGCTACACCTTC
NA	TRBV20-1	many	TRBJ2-1	CSAPTPKGVINNEQFF	TGCAGTGCTCCTACCCCGAAGGGAGTGATCAACAATGAGCAGTTCTTC
TRBD1	TRBV19	NA	TRBJ1-2	CASSRGPYGYTF	TGTGCCAGTAGCAGGGGGCCGTATGGCTACACCTTC
NA	TRBV2	few	TRBJ2-1	CASKTVSYNEQFF	TGTGCCAGCAAGACCGTCTCCTACAATGAGCAGTTCTTC
NA	TRBV20-1	few	TRBJ1-2	CSARDLRVGYGYTF	TGCAGTGCTAGAGATCTAAGGGTTGGCTATGGCTACACCTTC
NA	TRBV28	NA	TRBJ1-2	CASRNQGFYGYTF	TGTGCCAGCAGAAATCAGGGATTCTATGGCTACACCTTC
TRBD2	TRBV3-1	few	TRBJ2-1	CASSRPGEGQHNEQFF	TGTGCCAGCAGCCGTCCCGGGGAGGGCCAACACAATGAGCAGTTCTTC
TRBD1	TRBV27	NA	TRBJ1-4	CASSFGGTGNEKLFF	TGTGCCAGCAGTTTCGGAGGGACAGGGAACGAAAAACTGTTTTTT
NA	TRBV7-2	NA	TRBJ2-2	CASSLKGLAINTGELFF	TGTGCCAGCAGCTTAAAGGGCCTAGCCATTAACACCGGGGAGCTGTTTTTT
NA	TRBV28	few	TRBJ2-3	CASSHTAGTDTQYF	TGTGCCAGCAGTCATACGGCCGGGACAGATACGCAGTATTTT
TRBD1	TRBV29-1	many	TRBJ2-4	CSVAGQGNIQYF	TGCAGCGTTGCGGGACAGGGAAACATTCAGTACTTC
TRBD1	TRBV5-1	NA	TRBJ1-3	CASSLGQGNTIYF	TGCGCCAGCAGCTTGGGACAGGGGAACACCATATATTTT
TRBD2	TRBV2	many	TRBJ2-1	CASSAGSGRVHEQFF	TGTGCCAGCAGTGCGGGGAGCGGGAGGGTTCATGAGCAGTTCTTC
TRBD2	TRBV10-2	few	TRBJ2-7	CASSDRLAGRSYEQYF	TGCGCCAGCAGTGACCGACTAGCGGGAAGATCCTACGAGCAGTACTTC
NA	TRBV9	many	TRBJ2-7	CASSVESSTEEQYF	TGTGCCAGCAGCGTAGAGAGTAGCACGGAGGAGCAGTACTTC
NA	TRBV29-1	many	TRBJ1-5	CSVAPGGSNQPQHF	TGCAGCGTTGCCCCAGGAGGTAGCAATCAGCCCCAGCATTTT
TRBD1	TRBV5-4	NA	TRBJ1-2	CASSLAIGQGPPAF	TGTGCCAGCAGCTTGGCCATCGGACAGGGACCCCCCGCCTTC
NA	TRBV29-1	NA	TRBJ2-1	CSVEDTTSSYNEQFF	TGCAGCGTTGAAGATACCACGAGCTCCTACAATGAGCAGTTCTTC
TRBD1	TRBV12-3/TRBV12-4	NA	TRBJ1-2	CASSPRQGASYGYTF	TGTGCCAGCAGTCCTCGACAGGGGGCAAGCTATGGCTACACCTTC
TRBD1	TRBV9	few	TRBJ2-3	CASTGTVASTDTQYF	TGTGCCAGTACCGGGACAGTGGCTAGCACAGATACGCAGTATTTT
NA	TRBV18	few	TRBJ2-7	CASSASGDIYEQYF	TGTGCCAGCTCAGCCAGTGGGGATATCTACGAGCAGTACTTC
NA	TRBV3-1	few	TRBJ2-1	CASSPFMRTSYNEQFF	TGTGCCAGCAGCCCATTCATGCGGACCTCCTACAATGAGCAGTTCTTC
TRBD2	TRBV30	few	TRBJ2-7	CAWDLAGGGEQYF	TGTGCCTGGGACCTAGCGGGAGGAGGCGAGCAGTACTTC
NA	TRBV4-2	once	TRBJ2-2	CASSAAVASYTGELFF	TGTGCCAGCAGCGCCGCGGTGGCCAGCTACACCGGGGAGCTGTTTTTT
NA	TRBV7-9	many	TRBJ1-1	CVSTVGNTEAFF	TGTGTCAGCACTGTAGGGAACACTGAAGCTTTCTTT
NA	TRBV5-1	few	TRBJ1-1	CASSPSRDSSQAFF	TGCGCCAGCAGTCCGTCCCGGGACTCCTCACAAGCTTTCTTT
NA	TRBV5-5	NA	TRBJ1-6	CASSLKQGWNSPLHF	TGTGCCAGCAGCTTGAAGCAGGGGTGGAATTCACCCCTCCACTTT
TRBD2	TRBV20-1	many	TRBJ2-1	CSARDRGWTSGRATNEQFF	TGCAGTGCTCGGGACAGGGGGTGGACTAGCGGGAGGGCGACGAATGAGCAGTTCTTC
NA	TRBV6-6	many	TRBJ2-5	CASSYGGAFETQYF	TGTGCCAGCAGTTACGGGGGCGCATTTGAGACCCAGTACTTC
TRBD2	TRBV24-1	few	TRBJ2-3	CATSAASGKADTQYF	TGTGCCACCAGTGCGGCTAGCGGGAAAGCAGATACGCAGTATTTT
NA	TRBV5-1	few	TRBJ2-3	CASGRGADTQYF	TGCGCCAGCGGGAGAGGCGCAGATACGCAGTATTTT